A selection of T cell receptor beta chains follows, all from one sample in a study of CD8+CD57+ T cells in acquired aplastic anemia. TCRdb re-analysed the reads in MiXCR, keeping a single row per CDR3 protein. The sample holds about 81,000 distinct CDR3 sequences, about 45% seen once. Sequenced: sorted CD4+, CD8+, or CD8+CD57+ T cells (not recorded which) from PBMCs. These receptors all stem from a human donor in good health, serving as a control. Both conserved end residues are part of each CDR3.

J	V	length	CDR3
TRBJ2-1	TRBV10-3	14	CAISEAPDLLEQFF
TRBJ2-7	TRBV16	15	CASSDSGQGHYVQYF
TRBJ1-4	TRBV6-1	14	CASSGREAGEKLFF
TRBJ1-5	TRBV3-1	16	CASSQDAGLSNQPQHF
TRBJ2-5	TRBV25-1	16	CASSETTGPIQETQYF
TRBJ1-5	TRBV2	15	CASRSGTVLNQPQHF
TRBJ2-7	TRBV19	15	CASSIWAGNEVEQYF
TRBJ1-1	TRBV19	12	CASSPMRGQAFF
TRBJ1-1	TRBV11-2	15	CASSSPRGYNTEAFF
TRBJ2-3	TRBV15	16	CATSRGGLPGTDTQYF
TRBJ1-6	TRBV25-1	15	CASSPGTTYNSPLHF
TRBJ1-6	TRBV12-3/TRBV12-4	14	CASSSASSNSPLHF
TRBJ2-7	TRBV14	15	CASSPWASRSYEQYF
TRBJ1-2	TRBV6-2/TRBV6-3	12	CASLGVNYGYTF
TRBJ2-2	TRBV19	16	CASSPPHRENTGELFF
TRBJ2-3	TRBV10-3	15	CAISESLAGTDTQYF
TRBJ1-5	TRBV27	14	CASSLVQSNQPQHF
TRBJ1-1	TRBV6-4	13	CASSERGNTEAFF
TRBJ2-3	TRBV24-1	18	CATSDPQGGGRAADTQYF
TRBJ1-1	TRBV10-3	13	CAIGQGSGTEAFF
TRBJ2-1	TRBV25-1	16	CASSVAGGEGYNEQFF
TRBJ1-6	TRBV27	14	CASSLRVGNSPLHF
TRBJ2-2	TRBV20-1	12	CSARPNTGELFF
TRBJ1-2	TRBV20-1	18	CSARVDGTEALRNYGYTF
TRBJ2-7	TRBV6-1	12	CASRGSPYEQYF
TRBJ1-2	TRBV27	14	CASSPGQQLHGYTF
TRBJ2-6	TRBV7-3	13	CASRNSGANVLTF
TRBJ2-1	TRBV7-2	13	CASSREGGNEQFF
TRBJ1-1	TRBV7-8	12	CASSLGETEAFF
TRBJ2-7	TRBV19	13	CASSQGQGYEQYF
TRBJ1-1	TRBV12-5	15	CASHSGTGGFTEAFF
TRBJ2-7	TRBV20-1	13	CSARTSLHYEQYF
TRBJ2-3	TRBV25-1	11	CASSDGLVQYF
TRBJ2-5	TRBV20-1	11	CSARETGIQYF
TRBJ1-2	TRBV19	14	CASSDGGLSYGYTF
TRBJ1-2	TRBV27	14	CASSLSAGLYGYTF
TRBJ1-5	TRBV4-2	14	CASGEDRVNQPQHF
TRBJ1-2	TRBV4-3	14	CASSQVIAGRGYTF
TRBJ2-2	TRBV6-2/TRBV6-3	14	CASSPLLLTGELFF
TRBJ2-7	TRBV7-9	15	CASSFRTGTAHEQYF
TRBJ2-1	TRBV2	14	CASSEVLGGHEQFF
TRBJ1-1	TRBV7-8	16	CASSSGRGSRNTEAFF
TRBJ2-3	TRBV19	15	CASSIRGSSTDTQYF
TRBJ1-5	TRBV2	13	CASSETVNQPQHF
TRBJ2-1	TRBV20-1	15	CSASQTGSWDNEQFF
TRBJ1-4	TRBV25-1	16	CASSTFQGLTNEKLFF
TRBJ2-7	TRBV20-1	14	CSASGAAYSYEQYF
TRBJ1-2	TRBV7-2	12	CASQETNYGYTF
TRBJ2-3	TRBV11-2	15	CASSFSSGSTDTQYF
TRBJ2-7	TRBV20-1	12	CSATGSGYEQYF
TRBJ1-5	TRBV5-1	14	CASSLEPGNQPQHF
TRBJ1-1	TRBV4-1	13	CASSQNRGTEAFF
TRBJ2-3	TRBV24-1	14	CATSEDKVLDTQYF
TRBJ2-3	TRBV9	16	CASTSGRTPSTDTQYF
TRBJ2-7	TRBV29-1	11	CSVSEPIEQYF
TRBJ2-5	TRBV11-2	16	CASSNGGLAGRETQYF
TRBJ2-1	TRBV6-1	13	CASSLAFNNEQFF